These T cell receptor beta chains were read from a single sample in a study of regulatory T cells in long-lasting Graves disease. One entry per CDR3 protein, called by TCRdb with MiXCR from the multiplex PCR reads. The table has around 400,000 distinct CDR3 sequences, roughly 25% seen once; the top ten hold 25% to 35%. The material was peripheral blood mononuclear cells (PBMCs), obtained when the disease was refractory, from a patient treated with antithyroid drugs. Receptors originate from a woman between 40 and 55 years old with Graves disease. The CDR3 runs from the conserved cysteine through the conserved F or W. The D gene is left open where the match is weak. Clone size is stated in some rows and not others, as once, few, many or a class when expanded.

j_call d_call v_call clone_size cdr3_aa cdr3_nt
TRBJ1-6 NA TRBV9 NA CASSARGSPLHF TGTGCCAGCAGCGCGCGGGGTTCACCCCTCCACTTT
TRBJ2-2 TRBD1 TRBV10-3 many CATQRQGANTGELFF TGTGCCACCCAAAGACAGGGGGCGAACACCGGGGAGCTGTTTTTT
TRBJ1-1 NA TRBV5-1 NA CASSLGGTYTEAFF TGCGCCAGCAGCTTGGGCGGGACTTACACTGAAGCTTTCTTT
TRBJ2-5 NA TRBV28 many CASSFGAVTATSIQETQYF TGTGCCAGCAGTTTCGGAGCAGTGACAGCAACTTCGATCCAAGAGACCCAGTACTTC
TRBJ1-1 NA TRBV28 many CASSLTYGRETEAFF TGTGCCAGCAGTTTAACTTACGGGAGGGAGACTGAAGCTTTCTTT
TRBJ2-2 TRBD1 TRBV28 many CASRPQGAFGELFF TGTGCCAGCAGACCTCAGGGGGCGTTCGGGGAGCTGTTTTTT
TRBJ1-3 TRBD1 TRBV20-1 NA CSAQDRASGNTIYF TGCAGTGCTCAGGACAGGGCCTCTGGAAACACCATATATTTT
TRBJ1-6 NA TRBV27 NA CASSIQDRYNSPLHF TGTGCCAGCAGTATACAGGACAGATATAATTCACCCCTCCACTTT
TRBJ2-1 NA TRBV14 few CASSQDRGALYSSYNEQFF TGTGCCAGCAGCCAAGATAGGGGTGCTCTCTATAGCTCCTACAATGAGCAGTTCTTC
TRBJ2-1 NA TRBV5-6 NA CASSPDYSYNEQFF TGTGCCAGCAGCCCTGACTACTCCTACAATGAGCAGTTCTTC
TRBJ1-1 NA TRBV28 NA CASSLSPPGGIEAFF TGTGCCAGCAGTTTATCCCCCCCCGGCGGCATTGAAGCTTTCTTT
TRBJ2-2 TRBD1 TRBV2 few CASGTENTGELFF TGTGCCAGTGGGACAGAGAACACCGGGGAGCTGTTTTTT
TRBJ2-2 NA TRBV6-4 many CATLSSAGELFF TGTGCCACCCTATCCTCAGCGGGGGAGCTGTTTTTT
TRBJ2-4 NA TRBV28 NA CASSVDSLEYIQYF TGTGCCAGCAGCGTCGACAGCCTAGAGTACATTCAGTACTTC
TRBJ2-2 TRBD2 TRBV7-2 NA CASSLGAGGFTGELFF TGTGCCAGCAGCTTAGGAGCGGGAGGGTTCACCGGGGAGCTGTTTTTT
TRBJ2-2 TRBD1 TRBV2 few CASCGRQGANTGELFF TGTGCCAGCTGCGGTCGACAGGGAGCGAACACCGGGGAGCTGTTTTTT
TRBJ1-4 NA TRBV10-3 NA CAISESTWGRDEKLFF TGTGCCATCAGTGAGTCGACGTGGGGCAGGGATGAAAAACTGTTTTTT
TRBJ2-7 NA TRBV28 many CASKTPSYEQYF TGTGCCAGCAAGACACCTTCCTACGAGCAGTACTTC
TRBJ1-1 TRBD1 TRBV28 many CASRLTGGIAEAFF TGTGCCAGCAGGTTGACAGGGGGCATCGCTGAAGCTTTCTTT
TRBJ2-3 TRBD1 TRBV28 many CASSTGQGEDTQYF TGTGCCAGCAGTACCGGACAGGGGGAAGATACGCAGTATTTT
TRBJ1-6 NA TRBV6-5 many CASSFSTNSPLHF TGTGCCAGCAGTTTTTCTACCAATTCACCCCTCCACTTT
TRBJ1-1 NA TRBV6-1 NA CASSMPNTEAFF TGTGCCAGCAGTATGCCGAACACTGAAGCTTTCTTT
TRBJ2-7 NA TRBV20-1 NA CSARIFRGTSQYEQYF TGCAGTGCTAGGATCTTCCGAGGGACCTCCCAGTACGAGCAGTACTTC
TRBJ2-7 NA TRBV19 few CASSMLTTEATYEQYF TGTGCCAGTAGTATGTTAACAACGGAAGCCACCTACGAGCAGTACTTC
TRBJ2-5 TRBD1 TRBV5-5 many CASSPRTGRETQYF TGTGCCAGCAGCCCGCGGACAGGGCGAGAGACCCAGTACTTC
TRBJ2-5 NA TRBV7-2 NA CASSSIVRETQYF TGTGCCAGCAGCTCAATAGTGAGGGAGACCCAGTACTTC
TRBJ2-2 NA TRBV5-1 NA CASSLMVGTNTGELFF TGCGCCAGCAGCTTGATGGTGGGGACGAACACCGGGGAGCTGTTTTTT
TRBJ2-1 TRBD2 TRBV11-2 NA CASSLVAGGGNEQFF TGTGCCAGCAGCTTAGTAGCGGGAGGGGGCAATGAGCAGTTCTTC
TRBJ2-7 TRBD1 TRBV11-2 many CASSLNTGGYEQYF TGTGCCAGCAGCTTAAATACAGGGGGCTACGAGCAGTACTTC
TRBJ2-7 TRBD1 TRBV10-2 many CASRASGQGVYEQYF TGCGCCAGCAGAGCCTCGGGACAGGGGGTCTACGAGCAGTACTTC
TRBJ2-7 NA TRBV19 NA CASSITPNSGYEQYF TGTGCCAGTAGTATAACCCCGAATAGCGGCTACGAGCAGTACTTC
TRBJ2-1 TRBD2 TRBV11-2 few CASSSGLAGDEQFF TGTGCCAGCAGCTCGGGACTAGCGGGAGATGAGCAGTTCTTC
TRBJ2-4 TRBD2 TRBV2 many CASSRGTGGGKNIQYF TGTGCCAGCAGTCGCGGGACCGGGGGGGGCAAAAACATTCAGTACTTC
TRBJ2-5 NA TRBV29-1 few CSVEEGFWGETQYF TGCAGCGTTGAAGAAGGGTTTTGGGGGGAGACCCAGTACTTC
TRBJ1-1 NA TRBV28 NA CASSLKMNTEAFF TGTGCCAGCAGTCTCAAAATGAACACTGAAGCTTTCTTT
TRBJ2-3 TRBD2 TRBV28 NA CASSPLTSGISTDTQYF TGTGCCAGCAGTCCCTTGACTAGCGGGATTAGCACAGATACGCAGTATTTT
TRBJ2-1 NA TRBV27 NA CATSDRTGRALNEQFF TGTGCCACCAGTGACCGAACAGGGAGGGCACTCAATGAGCAGTTCTTC
TRBJ2-1 NA TRBV7-9 NA CASSSGPSSYNEQFF TGTGCCAGCAGCTCCGGACCCAGCTCCTACAATGAGCAGTTCTTC
TRBJ2-1 TRBD1 TRBV7-3 few CASSPRTGDSYNEQFF TGTGCCAGCAGCCCACGGACAGGGGACAGCTACAATGAGCAGTTCTTC
TRBJ1-1 TRBD1 TRBV25-1 NA CASSETRRGGTEASF TGTGCCAGCAGTGAAACCCGCAGAGGGGGCACTGAAGCTTCCTTT
TRBJ2-3 TRBD1 TRBV11-2 NA CASSLEIQGRSTDTQYF TGTGCCAGCAGCTTAGAGATACAGGGGCGGAGCACAGATACGCAGTATTTT
TRBJ1-1 NA TRBV12-3/TRBV12-4 many CASIQGYTEAFF TGTGCCAGCATCCAGGGGTACACTGAAGCTTTCTTT
TRBJ1-3 NA TRBV6-2/TRBV6-3 NA CASSYSRGPGNTIYF TGTGCCAGCAGTTACTCTCGGGGGCCTGGAAACACCATATATTTT
TRBJ1-1 NA TRBV12-3/TRBV12-4 many CASSFKRYGGTEAFF TGTGCCAGCAGTTTCAAGAGGTATGGAGGCACTGAAGCTTTCTTT
TRBJ1-6 NA TRBV27 few CASTRGGRPNSPLHF TGTGCCAGCACTAGAGGGGGGCGCCCTAATTCACCCCTCCACTTT
TRBJ2-1 NA TRBV12-3/TRBV12-4 NA CASSLAWDSSSYNEQFF TGTGCCAGCAGTTTAGCGTGGGACTCGAGCTCCTACAATGAGCAGTTCTTC
TRBJ2-7 TRBD2 TRBV20-1 NA CTAGGLGPYEQYF TGCACCGCGGGAGGGTTAGGTCCCTACGAGCAGTACTTC